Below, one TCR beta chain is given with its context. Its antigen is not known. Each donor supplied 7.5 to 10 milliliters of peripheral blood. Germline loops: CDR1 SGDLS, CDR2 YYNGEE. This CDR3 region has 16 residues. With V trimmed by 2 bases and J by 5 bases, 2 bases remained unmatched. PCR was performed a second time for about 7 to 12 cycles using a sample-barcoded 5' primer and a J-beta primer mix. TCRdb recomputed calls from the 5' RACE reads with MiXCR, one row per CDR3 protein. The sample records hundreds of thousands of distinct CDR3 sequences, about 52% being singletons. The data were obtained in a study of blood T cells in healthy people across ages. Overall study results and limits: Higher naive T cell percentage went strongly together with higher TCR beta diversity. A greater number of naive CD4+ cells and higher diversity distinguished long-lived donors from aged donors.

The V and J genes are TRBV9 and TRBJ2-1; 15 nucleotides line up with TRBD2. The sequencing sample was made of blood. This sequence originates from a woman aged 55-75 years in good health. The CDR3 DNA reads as TGTGCCAGCAGCGTGGGACTAGCGGGAGGAAACAATGAGCAGTTCTTC. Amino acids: CASSVGLAGGNNEQFF.